Described below is a single T cell receptor beta chain sequence and its context. The entry originates in a study of blood T cell repertoires in COVID-19. Study at large: From T cells, B-cell-depleted T cells, or PBMCs came the material, which was cDNA or gDNA.

Clones were sequenced by immunoSEQ multiplex PCR, and TCRdb holds only the in-frame ones, with some missing. The table lists tens of thousands of clones, roughly three quarters of them singletons. V was clipped by 0 bases and J by 0 bases; unmatched bases: 10. Germline CDR1 reads SGHRS; CDR2 reads YFSETQ. The CDR3 totals 19 residues. V gene TRBV5-1 combines with J gene TRBJ2-3; 10 bases align to TRBD1. This TCR came from a man aged 65 to 79 with acute or convalescent COVID-19. The specimen was peripheral blood. As DNA, the CDR3 is TGCGCCAGCAGCTTGGGTTTAAGGACAGGGGGTCCCAGCACAGATACGCAGTATTTT. Translation: CASSLGLRTGGPSTDTQYF.